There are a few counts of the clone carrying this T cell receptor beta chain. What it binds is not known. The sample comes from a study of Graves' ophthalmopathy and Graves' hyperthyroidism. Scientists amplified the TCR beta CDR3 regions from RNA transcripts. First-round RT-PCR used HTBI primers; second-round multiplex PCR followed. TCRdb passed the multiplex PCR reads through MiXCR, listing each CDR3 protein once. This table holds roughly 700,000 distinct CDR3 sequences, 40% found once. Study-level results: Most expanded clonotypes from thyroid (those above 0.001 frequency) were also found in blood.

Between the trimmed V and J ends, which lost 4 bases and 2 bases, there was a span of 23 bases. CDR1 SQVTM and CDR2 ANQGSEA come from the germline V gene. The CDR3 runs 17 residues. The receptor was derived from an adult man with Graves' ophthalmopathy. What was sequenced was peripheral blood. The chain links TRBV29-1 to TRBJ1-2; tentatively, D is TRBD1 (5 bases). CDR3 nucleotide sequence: TGCAGCGTTGGATTCCGGTTTAGGCGGGGCGGAAACTATGGCTACACCTTC. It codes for CSVGFRFRRGGNYGYTF. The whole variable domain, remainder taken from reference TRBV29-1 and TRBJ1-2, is SAVISQKPSRDICQRGTSLTIQCQVDSQVTMMFWYRQQPGQSLTLIATANQGSEATYESGFVIDKFPISRPNLTFSTLTVSNMSPEDSSIYLCSVGFRFRRGGNYGYTFGSGTRLTVV.